This TCR beta chain was captured by sequencing in a study of Graves' ophthalmopathy and Graves' hyperthyroidism. For repertoire sequencing, the TCR beta CDR3 regions were amplified from RNA transcripts. RT-PCR with HTBI primers came first, then second-round multiplex PCR. TCRdb re-called the multiplex PCR reads through MiXCR, storing one row per CDR3 protein. The profile shows about 210,000 distinct CDR3 sequences, approximately 28% of them singletons. Uncontrolled infections, other autoimmune diseases, pregnancy or lactation barred patients from enrollment. PBMCs came from 8.5 to 10 ml of fresh peripheral blood. Germline V gives CDR1 MDHEN, CDR2 SYDVKM. Trimming shortened V by 7 bases and J by 4 bases, and 19 bases separated the two germline ends. The CDR3 extends over 15 amino acids.

This chain links TRBV28 with TRBJ1-1, with D maybe TRBD1 (6 bases). The material sequenced was peripheral blood. The receptor's source is a man between 50 and 59 years old with Graves' ophthalmopathy. This CDR3 is CASIRGRGGSTEAFF. The CDR3 nucleotides are TGTGCCAGCATAAGAGGCAGGGGCGGGAGCACTGAAGCTTTCTTT.